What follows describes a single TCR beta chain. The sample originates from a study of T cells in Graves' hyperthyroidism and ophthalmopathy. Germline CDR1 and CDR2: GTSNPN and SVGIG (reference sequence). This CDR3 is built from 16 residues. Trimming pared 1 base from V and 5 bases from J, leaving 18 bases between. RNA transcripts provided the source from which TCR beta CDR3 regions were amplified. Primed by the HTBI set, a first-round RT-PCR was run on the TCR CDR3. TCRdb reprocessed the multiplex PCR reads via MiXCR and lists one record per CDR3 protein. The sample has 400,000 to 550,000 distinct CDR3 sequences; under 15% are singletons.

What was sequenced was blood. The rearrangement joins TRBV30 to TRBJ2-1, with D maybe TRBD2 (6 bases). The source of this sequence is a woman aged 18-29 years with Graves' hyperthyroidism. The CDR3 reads CAWSDSGLAANNEQFF. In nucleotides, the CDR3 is TGTGCCTGGAGTGATTCCGGGTTAGCGGCCAACAATGAGCAGTTCTTC. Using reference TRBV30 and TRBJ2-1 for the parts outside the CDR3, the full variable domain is SQTIHQWPATLVQPVGSPLSLECTVEGTSNPNLYWYRQAAGRGLQLLFYSVGIGQISSEVPQNLSASRPQDRQFILSSKKLLLSDSGFYLCAWSDSGLAANNEQFFGPGTRLTVL.